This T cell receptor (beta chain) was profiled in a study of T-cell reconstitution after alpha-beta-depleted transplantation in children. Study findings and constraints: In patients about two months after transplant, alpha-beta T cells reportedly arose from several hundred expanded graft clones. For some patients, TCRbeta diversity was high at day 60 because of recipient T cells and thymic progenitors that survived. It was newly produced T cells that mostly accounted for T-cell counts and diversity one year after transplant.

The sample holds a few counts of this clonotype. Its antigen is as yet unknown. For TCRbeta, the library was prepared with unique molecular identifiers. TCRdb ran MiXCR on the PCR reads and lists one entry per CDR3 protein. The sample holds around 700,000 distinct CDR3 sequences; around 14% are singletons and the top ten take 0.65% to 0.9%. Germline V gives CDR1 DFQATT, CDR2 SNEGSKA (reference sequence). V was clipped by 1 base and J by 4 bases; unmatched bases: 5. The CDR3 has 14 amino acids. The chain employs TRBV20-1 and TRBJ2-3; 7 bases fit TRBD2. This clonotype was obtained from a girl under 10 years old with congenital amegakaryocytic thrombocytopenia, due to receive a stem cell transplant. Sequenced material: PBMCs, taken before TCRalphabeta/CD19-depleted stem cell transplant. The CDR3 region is CSARASGGADTQYF. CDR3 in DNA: TGCAGTGCTAGAGCTTCGGGAGGTGCAGATACGCAGTATTTT.